This record covers a single T cell receptor (beta chain). This specimen comes from a study of blood T cell repertoires in COVID-19. Study in general: There were acute and convalescent COVID-19 samples, and they came from the United States, Italy and Spain.

Here immunoSEQ multiplex PCR was the method, and the copy in TCRdb shows in-frame clones only, minus some. The repertoire has more than 120,000 clones, roughly 88% of them found once; the top ten carry 25% to 30%. V was shortened by 0 bases and J by 3 bases, with 13 bases between the two germline ends. Germline lookup yields CDR1 SGHRS and CDR2 YFSETQ. The CDR3 is 15 amino acids. Sequenced input: peripheral blood. V usage is TRBV5-1 and J usage is TRBJ2-7; a possible D gene is TRBD1 (5 bases). The receptor was derived from a human donor in a cohort sampled during active COVID-19. The CDR3 is CASSLALGRGYEQYF. The CDR3 coding sequence is TGCGCCAGCAGCTTGGCCTTGGGAAGGGGCTACGAGCAGTACTTC.